Detailed here is one TCR beta chain. This clone was counted a few times. Its antigen remains undetermined. One base away there is no much larger clone; base qualities are not given. Before genomic DNA extraction, regulatory T cells were isolated from blood as CD4+CD25-high CD127-low cells. Several healthy control donors were used as the comparison group for repertoire analyses. At the junction V is shortened by 5 bases and J by 9 bases, with 17 bases in between. Reading from cysteine to phenylalanine, the CDR3 counts 15 amino acids. Kept here is only the CDR3 DNA, which spans 45 bases and is read in frame from base 1. The germline V gene yields SGHTA for CDR1 and FQGNSA for CDR2. The protocol used for the library was the immunoSEQ multiplex PCR assay. Genomic DNA from the sorted T-cell subsets was used to amplify and sequence rearranged TCR beta chain products. Per the source publication's procedure: Repertoire diversity of productive TCR beta rearrangements was quantified using Shannon entropy and Simpson indices. Clonal expansion was assessed using the summed frequency of the 100 most abundant productive TCR beta clonotypes among total reads. A self-reactivity index based on amino acid usage at CDR3beta positions 6 and 7 was applied to the TRB repertoires. Two-way ANOVA was applied to the repertoire analyses, whereas Student t or Mann-Whitney tests were applied to the flow cytometric analyses. TCRdb took this table from immuneACCESS and kept in-frame rearrangements with V and J called. Such tables lack part of the clones; where checked against another copy, unresolved V genes explain under half of the gap, and the rest is unexplained. That table furnishes V, J and clone size, whereas the DNA furnished D and trimming. This sample holds tens of thousands of clones; about 93% were observed only once. The biggest ten clones account for approximately 0.82% of the sample.

This specimen belongs to a study of regulatory and conventional T cells in RAG deficiency (dated by TCRdb to the late 2010s). As for the study more broadly: The study used high-throughput TCR beta sequencing to compare repertoire diversity and composition of Treg, conventional CD4+ and CD8+ T cells between RAG-deficient patients and healthy controls.

General findings and caveats noted by the study authors: All patient T-cell subsets had shorter CDR3 lengths; Omenn syndrome patients showed >80% Treg-Tconv repertoire overlap at nucleotide and amino acid level. Sorted CD25-high CD127-low cells from Omenn syndrome patients may represent peripherally activated cells rather than bona fide Treg cells. Unique TCR beta sequences from Treg cells were approximately 100-fold fewer in Omenn syndrome and CID/AS patients than controls, versus about 9.9-fold for other subsets. Some T-cell subset analyses were not performed for some subjects. RAG-deficient patients showed markedly lower Shannon entropy and higher Simpson indices than control T-cell subpopulations.

The same data also went into a second study, on regulatory T cells. The second study, in turn, reports: The multiplex PCR relied on 52 forward TRBV primers and 13 reverse TRBJ primers, and amplification bias was corrected through assay-based and computational methods. Repertoires from patients had restricted unique TRB V-J pairs and skewed V and J gene usage, with the strongest effect in regulatory T cells. T-cell receptor beta repertoires of sorted regulatory, conventional CD4+ and CD8+ T cells were compared between CD3G-deficient patients and healthy controls. Ficoll density separation was used to isolate peripheral blood mononuclear cells. Within the immunoSEQ assay, multiplex PCR amplified rearranged TRB loci from genomic DNA. Sequencing of the TRB amplicons was done on an Illumina HiSeq platform. Custom algorithms error-filtered the raw sequences and aligned the raw sequences to reference gene sequences, after which the immunoSEQ online tools were used for analysis. Frequencies of productive and nonproductive TRB rearrangements were assessed among unique sequences as well as among total sequences. For group comparisons, t tests, Mann-Whitney tests or two-way ANOVA were performed in Prism software.

The sequenced sample consisted of Tregs sorted from blood. The V and J segments used are TRBV7-2 and TRBJ1-6; no D gene is confidently identified. The receptor was isolated from a human donor in good health. DNA sequence: TGTGCCAGCAGCACACGAAAGGGTCCTAGTTCACCCCTCCACTTT. Translated, this gives CASSTRKGPSSPLHF.